A single T cell receptor (beta chain) is shown here with its context. Its antigen is currently unknown. This entry is derived from a study of cytomegalovirus exposure and HLA in healthy donors. Whole-study findings and limits: With later analysis, a missense DCLRE1C variant became linked to TCR beta V- and J-gene trimming. Among CMV-associated TCR beta chains, most appeared HLA-restricted in a later analysis.

Primers: 60 Vbeta forward and 13 Jbeta reverse. The data were produced by immunoSEQ multiplex PCR, yet TCRdb's version contains in-frame clones alone and is incomplete. The table includes some 150,000 clones, 78% detected once. Between the trimmed V and J ends, which lost 3 bases and 3 bases, there was a span of 4 bases. This CDR3 comprises 12 residues. Per the germline V gene, CDR1 is LGHNT and CDR2 is FRNRAP. The sequence came from a male donor in good health and CMV-seronegative. Input material: PBMCs. This sequence joins TRBV12-5 and TRBJ2-3; D gene unclear. CDR3 DNA sequence: TGTGCTAGTGGTTTTTCGACAGATACGCAGTATTTT. Translated: CASGFSTDTQYF.